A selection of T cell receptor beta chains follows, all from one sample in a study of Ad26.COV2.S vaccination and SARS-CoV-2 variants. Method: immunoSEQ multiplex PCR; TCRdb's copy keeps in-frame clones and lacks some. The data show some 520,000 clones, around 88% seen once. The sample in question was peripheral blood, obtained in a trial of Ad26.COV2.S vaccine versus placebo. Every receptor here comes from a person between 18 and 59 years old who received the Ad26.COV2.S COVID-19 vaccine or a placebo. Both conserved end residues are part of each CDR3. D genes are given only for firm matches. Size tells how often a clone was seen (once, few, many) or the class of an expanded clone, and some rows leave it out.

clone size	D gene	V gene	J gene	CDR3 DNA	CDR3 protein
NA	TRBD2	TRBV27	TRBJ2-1	TGTGCCAGCAGTTTACGATTACTAGCGACCTACAATGAGCAGTTCTTC	CASSLRLLATYNEQFF
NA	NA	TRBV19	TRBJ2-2	TGTGCCAGTAGTAAACCAGGGATCGAGAACACCGGGGAGCTGTTTTTT	CASSKPGIENTGELFF
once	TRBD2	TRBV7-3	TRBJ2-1	TGTGCCAGCAGCTCCCGGACTAGCGGGAGCCGGTTGAATGAGCAGTTCTTC	CASSSRTSGSRLNEQFF
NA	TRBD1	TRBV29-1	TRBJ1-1	TGCAGCGTGGGACAGGGGGGAAGCACTGAAGCTTTCTTT	CSVGQGGSTEAFF
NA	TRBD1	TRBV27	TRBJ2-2	TGTGCCAGCACACGAGGGCCGACAGGGGGCGGTGTCGGGGAGCTGTTTTTT	CASTRGPTGGGVGELFF
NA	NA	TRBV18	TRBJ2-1	TGTGCCAGCTCACCACTCCTTACCGCAGGGGCTATGGGACTGGTCCCTACTGAGCAGTTCTTC	CASSPLLTAGAMGLVPTEQFF
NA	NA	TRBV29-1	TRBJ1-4	TGCAGCGCCCAACCCTCTGGGCCAGGGTTAACTAATGAAAAACTGTTTTTT	CSAQPSGPGLTNEKLFF
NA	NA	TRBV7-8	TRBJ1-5	TGTGCCAGCAGACGGGATTTTGATCAGCCCCAGCATTTT	CASRRDFDQPQHF
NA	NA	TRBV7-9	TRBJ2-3	TGTGCCAGCAGCCGCGCGGGGTCTAGCACAGATACGCAGTATTTT	CASSRAGSSTDTQYF
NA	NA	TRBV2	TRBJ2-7	TGTGCCAGCAGCGTTAAACAGAGCTCCTACGAGCAGTACTTC	CASSVKQSSYEQYF
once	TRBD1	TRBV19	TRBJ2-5	TGTGCCAGTAGTGGACAGGACCGTGGGACCCAGTACTTC	CASSGQDRGTQYF
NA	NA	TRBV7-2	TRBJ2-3	TGTGCCAGCAGCTTTCCGGGGGCTGGGGGATATACGCAGTATTTT	CASSFPGAGGYTQYF
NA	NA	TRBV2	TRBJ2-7	TGTGCCAGCAGTGCTCTACCCTCCTACGAGCAGTACTTC	CASSALPSYEQYF
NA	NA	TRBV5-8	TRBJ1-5	TGTGCCAGCAGCATTATGGGCCCCCAGCATTTT	CASSIMGPQHF
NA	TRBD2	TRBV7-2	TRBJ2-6	TGTGCCAGCAGCCGCCTAGCGGGGTCCCCTGGGGCCAACGTCCTGACTTTC	CASSRLAGSPGANVLTF
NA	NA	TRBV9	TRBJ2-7	TGTGCCAGCAGCGTCGGGAGCGATACCTACGAGCAGTACTTC	CASSVGSDTYEQYF
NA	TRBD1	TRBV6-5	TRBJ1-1	TGTGCCAGCAGTTCCCACGGGACAGCCAACACTGAAGCTTTCTTT	CASSSHGTANTEAFF
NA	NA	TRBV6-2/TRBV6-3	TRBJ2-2	TGTGCCAGCAGCGACATTGGGGGTTACACCGGGGAGCTGTTTTTT	CASSDIGGYTGELFF
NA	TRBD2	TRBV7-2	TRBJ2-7	TGTGCCAGCAGCGTCCGGGGGGGCGGGACTTCTTACGAGCAGTACTTC	CASSVRGGGTSYEQYF